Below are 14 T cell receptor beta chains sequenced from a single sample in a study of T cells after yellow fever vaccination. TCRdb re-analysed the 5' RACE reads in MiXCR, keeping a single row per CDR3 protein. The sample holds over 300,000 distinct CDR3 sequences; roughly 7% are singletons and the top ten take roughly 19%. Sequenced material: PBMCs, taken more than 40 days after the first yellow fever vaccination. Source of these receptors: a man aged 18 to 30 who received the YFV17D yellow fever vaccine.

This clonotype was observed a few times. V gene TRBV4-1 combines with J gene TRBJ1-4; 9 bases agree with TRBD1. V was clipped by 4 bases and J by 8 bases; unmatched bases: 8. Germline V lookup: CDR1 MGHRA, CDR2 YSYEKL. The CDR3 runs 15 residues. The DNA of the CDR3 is TGCGCCAGCAGCCTTACACAGGGGGCAAACGAAAAACTGTTTTTT. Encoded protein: CASSLTQGANEKLFF.

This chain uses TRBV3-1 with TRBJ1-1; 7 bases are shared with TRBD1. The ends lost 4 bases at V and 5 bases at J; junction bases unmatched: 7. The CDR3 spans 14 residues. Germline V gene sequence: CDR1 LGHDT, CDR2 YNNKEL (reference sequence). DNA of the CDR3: TGTGCCAGCAGCCCCTCCCTGACAGGGACTGAAGCTTTCTTT. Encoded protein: CASSPSLTGTEAFF.

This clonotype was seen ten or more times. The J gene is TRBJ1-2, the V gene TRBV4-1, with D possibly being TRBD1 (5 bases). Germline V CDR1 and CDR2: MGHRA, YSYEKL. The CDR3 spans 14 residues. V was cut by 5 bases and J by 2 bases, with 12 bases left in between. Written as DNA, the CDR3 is TGCGCCAGCAGCAGGGACGGGGGAAACTATGGCTACACCTTC. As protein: CASSRDGGNYGYTF.

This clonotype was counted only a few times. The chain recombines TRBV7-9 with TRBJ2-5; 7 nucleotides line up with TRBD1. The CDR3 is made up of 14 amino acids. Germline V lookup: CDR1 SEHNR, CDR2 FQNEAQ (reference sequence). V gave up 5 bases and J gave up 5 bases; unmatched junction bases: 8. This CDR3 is CASSHPGTVETQYF. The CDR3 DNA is TGTGCCAGCAGCCATCCCGGGACAGTGGAGACCCAGTACTTC.

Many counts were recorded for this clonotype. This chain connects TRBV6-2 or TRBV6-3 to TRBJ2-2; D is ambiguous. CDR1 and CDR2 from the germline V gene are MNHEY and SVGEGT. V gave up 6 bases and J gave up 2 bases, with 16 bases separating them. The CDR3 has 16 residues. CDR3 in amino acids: CASRPWGGPNTGELFF. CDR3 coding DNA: TGTGCCAGCAGGCCATGGGGTGGGCCCAACACCGGGGAGCTGTTTTTT.

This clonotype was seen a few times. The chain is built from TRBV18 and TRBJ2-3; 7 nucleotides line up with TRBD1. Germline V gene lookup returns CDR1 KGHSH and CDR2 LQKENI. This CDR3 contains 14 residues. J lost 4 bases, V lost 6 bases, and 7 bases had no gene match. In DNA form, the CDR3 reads TGTGCCAGCTCGGGGACAGAGGGGTCAGATACGCAGTATTTT. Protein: CASSGTEGSDTQYF.

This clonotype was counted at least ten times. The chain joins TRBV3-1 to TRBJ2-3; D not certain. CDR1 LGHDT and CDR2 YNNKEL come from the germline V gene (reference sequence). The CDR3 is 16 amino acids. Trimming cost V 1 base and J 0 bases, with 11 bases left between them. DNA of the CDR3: TGTGCCAGCAGCCAAGGTCGGCTAACTAGCACAGATACGCAGTATTTT. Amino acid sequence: CASSQGRLTSTDTQYF.

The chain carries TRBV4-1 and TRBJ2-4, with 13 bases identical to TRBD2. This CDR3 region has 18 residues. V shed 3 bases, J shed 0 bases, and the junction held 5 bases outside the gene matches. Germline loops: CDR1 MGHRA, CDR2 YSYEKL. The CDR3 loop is CASSQRTSGGLAKNIQYF. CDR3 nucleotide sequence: TGCGCCAGCAGCCAGCGGACTAGCGGGGGCCTAGCCAAAAACATTCAGTACTTC.

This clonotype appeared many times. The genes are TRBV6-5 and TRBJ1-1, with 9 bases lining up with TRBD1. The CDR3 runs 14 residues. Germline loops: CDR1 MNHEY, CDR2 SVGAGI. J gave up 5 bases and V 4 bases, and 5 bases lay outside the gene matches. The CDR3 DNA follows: TGTGCCAGCAGTTGGGCGACAGGGGGGACTGAAGCTTTCTTT. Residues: CASSWATGGTEAFF.

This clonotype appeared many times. CDR3 in amino acids: CASSLMGRADITDTQYF. The CDR3 coding sequence is TGTGCCAGCAGTTTAATGGGCAGGGCCGATATCACAGATACGCAGTATTTT. V usage is TRBV12-3 or TRBV12-4 and J usage is TRBJ2-3; D is possibly TRBD1 (5 bases). Trimming removed 2 bases at V and 2 bases at J, with 17 bases between. The CDR3 is made up of 17 amino acids.

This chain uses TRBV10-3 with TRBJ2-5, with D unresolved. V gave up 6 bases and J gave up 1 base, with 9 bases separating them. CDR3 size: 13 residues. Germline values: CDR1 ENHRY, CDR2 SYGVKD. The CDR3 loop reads CAIRDLTQETQYF. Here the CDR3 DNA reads TGTGCCATCAGGGACCTTACCCAAGAGACCCAGTACTTC.

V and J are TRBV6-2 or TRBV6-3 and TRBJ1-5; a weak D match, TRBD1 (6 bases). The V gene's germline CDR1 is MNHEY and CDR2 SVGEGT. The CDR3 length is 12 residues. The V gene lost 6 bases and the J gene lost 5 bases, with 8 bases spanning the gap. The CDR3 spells CASRDRYQPQHF. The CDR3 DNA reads TGTGCCAGCAGGGACAGATATCAGCCCCAGCATTTT.

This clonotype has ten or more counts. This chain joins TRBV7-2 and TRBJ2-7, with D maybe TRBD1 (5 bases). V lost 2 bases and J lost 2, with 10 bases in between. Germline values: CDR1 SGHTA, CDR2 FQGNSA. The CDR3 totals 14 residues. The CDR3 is CASSLSAGTYEQYF. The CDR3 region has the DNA TGTGCCAGCAGCTTATCTGCAGGGACCTACGAGCAGTACTTC. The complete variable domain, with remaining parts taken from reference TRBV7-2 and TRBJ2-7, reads GAGVSQSPSNKVTEKGKDVELRCDPISGHTALYWYRQSLGQGLEFLIYFQGNSAPDKSGLPSDRFSAERTGGSVSTLTIQRTQQEDSAVYLCASSLSAGTYEQYFGPGTRLTVT.

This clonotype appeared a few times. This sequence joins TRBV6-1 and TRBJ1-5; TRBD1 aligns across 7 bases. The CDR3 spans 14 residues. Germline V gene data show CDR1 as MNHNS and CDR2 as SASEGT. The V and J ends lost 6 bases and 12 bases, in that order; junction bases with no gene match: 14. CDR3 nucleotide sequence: TGTGCCAGCAGCCCCACCCCGGACAGGAAAGTCCAGCATTTT. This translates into CASSPTPDRKVQHF.